A single sample is the source of the 17 T cell receptor beta chains below, sequenced in a study of early T cells in non-severe SARS-CoV-2 infection. MiXCR, run by TCRdb on the 5' RACE reads, gives a single entry per CDR3 protein. The data hold tens of thousands of distinct CDR3 sequences, with 8.7% observed a single time. The material sequenced was whole blood, taken at baseline. These receptors all stem from an adult who was a healthcare worker with PCR-confirmed SARS-CoV-2 infection or an uninfected control (not recorded which).

This clonotype showed up just a few times. The rearrangement links TRBV5-1 to TRBJ2-7; perhaps TRBD1 as D (6 bases). Germline CDR1 and CDR2: SGHRS and YFSETQ. The CDR3 covers 13 residues. Trimming pared 0 bases from V and 4 bases from J, leaving 8 bases between. The DNA for the CDR3 is TGCGCCAGCAGCTTGGTAACAGGGTACGAGCAGTACTTC. Encoded protein: CASSLVTGYEQYF.

The gene calls are TRBV18 and TRBJ2-5; 9 bases align to TRBD2. The ends lost 3 bases at V and 2 bases at J; junction bases unmatched: 4. Germline CDR1 reads KGHSH; CDR2 reads LQKENI. The CDR3 has 15 residues. The CDR3 DNA reads TGTGCCAGCTCACCGATTAGCGGGGGACAAGAGACCCAGTACTTC. It translates to CASSPISGGQETQYF.

This clonotype was seen a few times. V is TRBV7-2 and J is TRBJ2-5; TRBD1 agrees at 8 bases. Germline trimming cut 6 bases from V and 6 bases from J; bases unmatched to any gene: 12. Germline V gives CDR1 SGHTA, CDR2 FQGNSA. The CDR3 spans 15 residues. CDR3 protein: CASRPGTGPLKTQYF. The CDR3 DNA reads TGTGCCAGCAGACCGGGGACAGGACCCCTGAAGACCCAGTACTTC.

The rearrangement links TRBV4-1 to TRBJ2-3, with 8 bases aligning to TRBD2. CDR1 is MGHRA, CDR2 YSYEKL, per germline. V dropped 0 bases and J dropped 2; count of bases not matched to a gene: 1. This CDR3 spans 15 amino acids. The DNA for the CDR3 is TGCGCCAGCAGCCAAGATAGCGGGGTCACAGATACGCAGTATTTT. Its protein product is CASSQDSGVTDTQYF.

This clonotype was detected a few times. The rearrangement joins TRBV7-9 to TRBJ2-3; possible D gene TRBD2, 6 bases. Deletions cut 1 base from V and 4 bases from J, with 21 bases between. CDR3 length: 18 amino acids. Germline loops: CDR1 SEHNR, CDR2 FQNEAQ (reference sequence). The CDR3 region is CASSLGQIGGGGPDTQYF. DNA for the CDR3: TGTGCCAGCAGCTTAGGCCAGATCGGGGGAGGAGGGCCAGATACGCAGTATTTT.

This clonotype was observed at least ten times. The gene calls are TRBV9 and TRBJ1-1; 8 bases align to TRBD1. In germline, CDR1 is SGDLS, CDR2 YYNGEE. Losses at the gene ends were 4 bases for V and 1 base for J; bases not matched to a gene: 9. The CDR3 totals 16 residues. The CDR3 nucleotides read TGTGCCAGCAGCCCGCCCCGACAGGGGCAGAACACTGAAGCTTTCTTT. It encodes CASSPPRQGQNTEAFF.

This clonotype appeared a few times. V usage is TRBV6-2 or TRBV6-3 and J usage is TRBJ2-7, with 7 bases matching TRBD2. Germline CDR1 reads MNHEY; CDR2 reads SVGEGT. CDR3 length equals 16 residues. V lost 2 bases and J lost 4; bases outside the gene matches: 11. The CDR3 nucleotides are TGTGCCAGCAGTTACCGGCGGGGAGGGAGTAAGTACGAGCAGTACTTC. Protein sequence: CASSYRRGGSKYEQYF.

Written as DNA, the CDR3 is TGTGCCAGCAGTCCCCGCCGGGGCGAGCAGTTCTTC. Its translation is CASSPRRGEQFF. The V call is TRBV27, the J call TRBJ2-1; D is tentatively TRBD1 or TRBD2 (5 bases each). Per the germline V gene, CDR1 is MNHEY and CDR2 is SMNVEV (reference sequence). The CDR3 has 12 residues. V was trimmed by 5 bases and J by 10 bases, leaving 12 bases between them.

This clonotype was counted between two and nine times. This chain connects TRBV2 to TRBJ2-7; the D is unclear. V was trimmed by 7 bases and J by 3 bases, leaving 10 bases between them. CDR3 length: 12 residues. The germline CDR1 and CDR2 sequences are SNHLY and FYNNEI. CDR3 region: CASTPKGYEQYF. In DNA, the CDR3 is TGTGCCAGCACCCCCAAGGGCTACGAGCAGTACTTC.

This clonotype was recorded many times. In DNA, the CDR3 is TGTGCCAGCAGTCACAACCGTGGAAACAAGAACACTGAAGCTTTCTTT. Its protein is CASSHNRGNKNTEAFF. The chain has TRBV6-6 and TRBJ1-1; the D is unclear. V was cut by 5 bases and J by 1 base, with 17 bases left in between. The CDR3 has 16 residues. Looked up from germline, CDR1 is MNHNY and CDR2 is SVGAGI (reference sequence).

This clonotype was seen only a few times. This chain uses TRBV11-2 with TRBJ2-5, with D possibly matching TRBD1 (5 bases). CDR1 is SGHAT and CDR2 is FQNNGV in the germline V gene. V was trimmed by 2 bases and J by 4 bases, leaving 8 bases between them. CDR3 length: 13 residues. CDR3 nucleotide sequence: TGTGCCAGCAGCTTACAGGGTCCAGAGACCCAGTACTTC. This encodes CASSLQGPETQYF.

This clonotype came up many times. The chain couples TRBV4-1 to TRBJ2-3, with a tentative D call TRBD2 (5 bases). The ends were cut back, 0 bases at V and 6 bases at J, with 13 bases in the middle. Germline assignment: CDR1 MGHRA and CDR2 YSYEKL. CDR3 size: 15 residues. The CDR3 sequence: CASSQDPPTGDTQYF. Here the CDR3 DNA reads TGCGCCAGCAGCCAAGACCCCCCCACGGGGGATACGCAGTATTTT.

This clonotype came up a few times. The chain has TRBV7-9 and TRBJ2-3; D remains unclear. The CDR3 has 15 amino acids. The V end was cut by 5 bases, the J end by 4 bases, with 16 bases between. The germline V gene encodes CDR1 SEHNR and CDR2 FQNEAQ (reference sequence). CDR3 amino acids: CASSLPLTAADTQYF. The CDR3 nucleotides are TGTGCCAGCAGCCTCCCTTTGACGGCCGCAGATACGCAGTATTTT.

This clonotype was seen a handful of times. J is TRBJ1-1 and V is TRBV11-2; D perhaps matches TRBD1 (5 bases). Germline CDR1 SGHAT, CDR2 FQNNGV. Deletions cut 7 bases from V and 9 bases from J, with 15 bases between. The CDR3 length is 12 residues. The CDR3 loop reads CASNMAGGKAFF. The CDR3 DNA sequence: TGTGCCAGCAACATGGCGGGGGGGAAAGCTTTCTTT.

This clonotype came up many times. The chain joins TRBV7-8 to TRBJ2-3; a possible D gene is TRBD1 (6 bases). This CDR3 region has 16 residues. Deletions cut 1 base from V and 1 base from J, with 12 bases between. The germline V gene has CDR1 SGHVS and CDR2 FQNEAQ. CDR3 sequence reads: CASSLVGGMGTDTQYF. As DNA, the CDR3 is TGTGCCAGCAGCTTAGTAGGGGGAATGGGCACAGATACGCAGTATTTT.

In its sample, this clonotype was seen a few times. The J gene is TRBJ2-2, the V gene TRBV20-1; D gene uncertain. The CDR3 length is 13 residues. Trimming took off 6 bases at V and 6 bases at J, with 14 bases between the two ends. Germline lookup yields CDR1 DFQATT and CDR2 SNEGSKA (reference sequence). Here the CDR3 reads CSATRWGSGELFF. The DNA for the CDR3 is TGCAGTGCCACTCGATGGGGATCCGGGGAGCTGTTTTTT.

The chain employs TRBV27 and TRBJ2-3, with D unresolved. The CDR3 runs to 10 residues. The V gene lost 10 bases and the J gene lost 7 bases, with 9 bases spanning the gap. CDR1 and CDR2 (germline): MNHEY, SMNVEV (reference sequence). The CDR3 sequence: CANREHTQYF. The CDR3 DNA reads TGTGCCAACCGAGAGCATACGCAGTATTTT.